One sample yielded the 3 T cell receptor beta chains listed below, sequenced in a study of T cells in women clearing cervical HPV infection. Sequencing used immunoSEQ multiplex PCR; TCRdb keeps in-frame clones, though not all of them. In all, the sample yields fewer than 35,000 clones. The sequenced material came from blood buffy coat. All receptors derive from a woman between 18 and 70 years old with a cervical HPV16 infection that either progressed to CIN3+ or cleared (not recorded which).

Note on this clone: The sequence runs out 3 residues before the end of the CDR3; the remainder is reconstructed from the germline J gene. This chain connects TRBV2 to TRBJ1-6, with D hard to call. The ends were cut back, 3 bases at V and 9 bases at J, with 6 bases in the middle. This CDR3 comprises 12 residues. Looked up from germline, CDR1 is SNHLY and CDR2 is FYNNEI. CDR3 region: CASSDSISPLHF. The sequenced CDR3 bases are TGTGCCAGCAGTGATTCAATTTCACCC.

A remark on this clone: The CDR3 extends 3 residues past the end of the read, so its final part is completed from the germline J gene. This chain uses TRBV19 with TRBJ1-5, with 9 bases fitting TRBD1. The V gene end was trimmed by 2 bases and the J gene end by 5 bases; junction bases not matched to a gene: 4. Germline V gives CDR1 LNHDA, CDR2 SQIVND (reference sequence). This CDR3 has 15 amino acids. The CDR3 here is CASSITGQGYQPQHF. The sequenced part of the CDR3 DNA is TGTGCCAGTAGTATAACAGGACAGGGGTATCAGCCC.

To note about this clone: From the germline J gene comes the end of the CDR3, since the read stops 3 residues before it. The chain carries TRBV20-1 and TRBJ2-5; possible D gene TRBD2, 6 bases. Trimming pared 1 base from V and 2 bases from J, leaving 14 bases between. CDR1 DFQATT and CDR2 SNEGSKA come from the germline V gene (reference sequence). The CDR3 sequence is 15 residues long. The covered CDR3 bases are TGCAGTGCTAGAGCCCTACTCGGACTACAAGAGACC. Translated: CSARALLGLQET. The full-length CDR3 reads as CSARALLGLQETQYF.